This is a list of T cell receptor beta chains from one sample in a study of shared clonotypes between healthy human individuals. The protocol was immunoSEQ multiplex PCR, while the TCRdb copy is restricted to in-frame clones and leaves out a portion. The sample holds 730,000 or so clones, less than 80% seen once. Sequenced material: memory CD4+ T cells sorted from blood. Receptor source: a woman in her twenties or thirties in good health. Both conserved end residues are part of each CDR3. A D gene is named only where the DNA matches it firmly. The listing skips clone size in some rows; elsewhere it reads once, few, many or a size class.

v_gene: TRBV21-1; d_gene: NA; j_gene: TRBJ2-7; abundance: NA; CDR3nt: TGTGCCAGCAGCAAAGTTCGTCGGAGTACATACTACGAGCAGTACTTC; CDR3aa: CASSKVRRSTYYEQYF
v_gene: TRBV28; d_gene: TRBD2; j_gene: TRBJ2-1; abundance: NA; CDR3nt: TGTGCCAGCAGTTTATCCGGCCTAGCGGGAACGAGCTCCTACAATGAGCAGTTCTTC; CDR3aa: CASSLSGLAGTSSYNEQFF
v_gene: TRBV10-1; d_gene: TRBD2; j_gene: TRBJ2-7; abundance: NA; CDR3nt: TGCGCCAGCAGTCCGGGGACTAGCGGGTCCTACGAGCAGTACTTC; CDR3aa: CASSPGTSGSYEQYF
v_gene: TRBV6-4; d_gene: TRBD1; j_gene: TRBJ2-1; abundance: few; CDR3nt: TGTGCCAGCAGTGAAAGGGACAGGTACCCCTACAATGAGCAGTTCTTC; CDR3aa: CASSERDRYPYNEQFF
v_gene: TRBV7-3; d_gene: NA; j_gene: TRBJ2-1; abundance: NA; CDR3nt: TGTGCCAGCGGAAGGACCTCTGGGGGTGAGCAGTTCTTC; CDR3aa: CASGRTSGGEQFF
v_gene: TRBV4-1; d_gene: TRBD2; j_gene: TRBJ2-3; abundance: NA; CDR3nt: TGCGCCAGCAGCCCCGGGACTAGCGGGAGCCTGCGCACAGATACGCAGTATTTT; CDR3aa: CASSPGTSGSLRTDTQYF
v_gene: TRBV6-1; d_gene: NA; j_gene: TRBJ2-3; abundance: once; CDR3nt: TGTGCCAGTGCAACCCGGGACGGTAGCACAGATACGCAGTATTTT; CDR3aa: CASATRDGSTDTQYF
v_gene: TRBV7-8; d_gene: NA; j_gene: TRBJ1-1; abundance: few; CDR3nt: TGTGCCAGCAGCTTACAGGTCATGAACACTGAAGCTTTCTTT; CDR3aa: CASSLQVMNTEAFF
v_gene: TRBV10-1; d_gene: NA; j_gene: TRBJ2-2; abundance: NA; CDR3nt: TGCGCCAGCAGTGCCTCGGGGCCGAACACCGGGGAGCTGTTTTTT; CDR3aa: CASSASGPNTGELFF
v_gene: TRBV2; d_gene: NA; j_gene: TRBJ2-2; abundance: NA; CDR3nt: TGTGCCAGCAGGGGGGGACAGCTAACGAACACCGGGGAGCTGTTTTTT; CDR3aa: CASRGGQLTNTGELFF
v_gene: TRBV11-1; d_gene: NA; j_gene: TRBJ2-7; abundance: NA; CDR3nt: TGTGCCAGCACCCAATCAGTGGGCAGCTCCTACGAGCAGTACTTC; CDR3aa: CASTQSVGSSYEQYF
v_gene: TRBV27; d_gene: NA; j_gene: TRBJ2-3; abundance: NA; CDR3nt: TGTGCCAGCGCAAGGTGGCGGGCAAAACCAGATACGCAGTATTTT; CDR3aa: CASARWRAKPDTQYF
v_gene: TRBV5-4; d_gene: NA; j_gene: TRBJ1-5; abundance: NA; CDR3nt: TGTGCCAGCAGCTTGGATCGTAGCAATCAGCCCCAGCATTTT; CDR3aa: CASSLDRSNQPQHF
v_gene: TRBV19; d_gene: TRBD2; j_gene: TRBJ2-5; abundance: NA; CDR3nt: TGTGCCAGTAGTATAGAACTAGCGGGGGAGTGGAGCCAGTACTTC; CDR3aa: CASSIELAGEWSQYF